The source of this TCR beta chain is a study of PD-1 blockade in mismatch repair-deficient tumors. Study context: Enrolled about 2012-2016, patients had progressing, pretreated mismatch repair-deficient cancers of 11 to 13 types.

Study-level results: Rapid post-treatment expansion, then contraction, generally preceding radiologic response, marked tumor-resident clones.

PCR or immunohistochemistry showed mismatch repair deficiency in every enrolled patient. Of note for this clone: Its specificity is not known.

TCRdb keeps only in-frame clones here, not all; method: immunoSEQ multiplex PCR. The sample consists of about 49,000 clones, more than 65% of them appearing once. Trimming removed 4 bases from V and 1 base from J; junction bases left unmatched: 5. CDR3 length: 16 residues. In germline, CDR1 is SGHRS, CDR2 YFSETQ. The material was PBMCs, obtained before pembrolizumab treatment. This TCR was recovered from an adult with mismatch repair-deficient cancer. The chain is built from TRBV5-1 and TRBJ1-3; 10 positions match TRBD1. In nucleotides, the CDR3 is TGCGCCAGCAGCCAAGGGACAGGGGTATCTGGAAACACCATATATTTT. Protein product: CASSQGTGVSGNTIYF.